This TCR beta chain appears in the sequencing data of a study of blood T cell repertoires in COVID-19. The CDR3 sequence is 16 residues long. Using immunoSEQ multiplex PCR, the repertoire was profiled, and TCRdb retains in-frame clones only, with some absent. The table has fewer than 50,000 clones, about 85% seen once. The J gene is TRBJ1-1, the V gene TRBV12-2. TRBV12-2 is assigned pseudogene status. The sequencing input was peripheral blood. This TCR derives from a woman older than 75 with acute or convalescent COVID-19. For the CDR3, the DNA is TGTGCAAGTCGCAACCAAGGTCGGGTGTCGAACACTGAAGCTTTCTTT. Translating it yields CASRNQGRVSNTEAFF.